These T cell receptor beta chains were read from a single sample in a study of regulatory T cells in long-lasting Graves disease. MiXCR, run by TCRdb on the multiplex PCR reads, gives a single entry per CDR3 protein. This sample has 400,000 to 500,000 distinct CDR3 sequences, with around 20% found just once. The sequences come from peripheral blood mononuclear cells (PBMCs), collected when the disease was refractory, from a patient treated with antithyroid drugs. These receptors originate from a female donor with Graves disease. CDR3s include the opening cysteine and the closing phenylalanine or tryptophan. The order of the fields is clone size, J gene, D gene, V gene, CDR3 DNA, CDR3 protein. A D gene is named only where the DNA matches it firmly. Only part of the rows carry a size: once, few, many, or a class if the clone is expanded.

NA,TRBJ2-5,TRBD2,TRBV24-1,TGTGCCACCAGTGATTCGCGGGGGGCCGGAGAGACCCAGTACTTC,CATSDSRGAGETQYF
NA,TRBJ2-5,NA,TRBV7-9,TGTGCCAGCAGCCATACAACGGGTGGCAGGGCAAAAGAGACCCAGTACTTC,CASSHTTGGRAKETQYF
many,TRBJ2-7,TRBD2,TRBV3-1,TGTGCCAGCAGCCAAGGACTAGCGGGAGGGTACGAGCAGTACTTC,CASSQGLAGGYEQYF
NA,TRBJ1-5,NA,TRBV7-2,TGTGCCAGCAGCCTCTGGCCTGATCGGCCCCAGCATTTT,CASSLWPDRPQHF
few,TRBJ2-6,NA,TRBV5-1,TGCGCCAGCAGCTTGGTTGCGGTCTCTGGGGCCAACGTCCTGACTTTC,CASSLVAVSGANVLTF
few,TRBJ1-5,NA,TRBV4-2,TGTGCCAGCAGCCAAGAGGGGTTTAGCAATCAGCCCCAGCATTTT,CASSQEGFSNQPQHF
few,TRBJ1-5,NA,TRBV30,TGTGCCTGGAGTAAAGACTCCCGACAGGTATCTAGCAATCAGCCCCAGCATTTT,CAWSKDSRQVSSNQPQHF
NA,TRBJ2-7,TRBD2,TRBV18,TGTGCCAGCTCACCGGAACTAGCGGGCGCCTACGAGCAGTACTTC,CASSPELAGAYEQYF
few,TRBJ1-1,TRBD1,TRBV30,TGTGCCTGCCGGGACAGGGTGAACACTGAAGCTTTCTTT,CACRDRVNTEAFF
NA,TRBJ2-1,TRBD2,TRBV28,TGTGCCAGCAGACACGGACTAGCGGGGGAAGACAATGAGCAGTTCTTC,CASRHGLAGEDNEQFF
many,TRBJ2-7,NA,TRBV6-1,TGTGCCAGCAGTACAGGTCGGCAGTACTTC,CASSTGRQYF
many,TRBJ2-2,NA,TRBV28,TGTGCCAGCAGTTTATTCAGGGAGGACACCGGGGAGCTGTTTTTT,CASSLFREDTGELFF
NA,TRBJ2-2,NA,TRBV19,TGTGCCAGTAGTATGGGGCGTGTCGGGGAGCTGTTTTTT,CASSMGRVGELFF
many,TRBJ1-1,NA,TRBV5-1,TGCGCCAGCAGCTTGGGTGACATGAACACTGAAGCTTTCTTT,CASSLGDMNTEAFF
many,TRBJ2-7,TRBD1,TRBV12-3/TRBV12-4,TGTGCCAGCAGCCCTGGGACAGGGGGAATTAACGAGCAGTACTTC,CASSPGTGGINEQYF
few,TRBJ1-6,TRBD1,TRBV5-1,TGCGCCAGCAGCTTAGGGACAGGGTATGATTCACCCCTCCACTTT,CASSLGTGYDSPLHF
many,TRBJ2-2,NA,TRBV5-6,TGTGCCAGCAGCTTGTTTTGGGTGAGGGAGGACGAGACCGGGGAGCTGTTTTTT,CASSLFWVREDETGELFF
many,TRBJ2-5,NA,TRBV2,TGTGCCAGCAGTCGTGCGCAAGAGACCCAGTACTTC,CASSRAQETQYF
many,TRBJ2-7,TRBD2,TRBV6-1,TGTGCCAGCAGTCCTCTAGCGGGAGTGAACTACGAGCAGTACTTC,CASSPLAGVNYEQYF
NA,TRBJ1-1,NA,TRBV27,TGTGCCAGCAGGTACCTACATGGGTCTGGCACTGAAGCTTTCTTT,CASRYLHGSGTEAFF
NA,TRBJ1-1,NA,TRBV30,TGTGCCTGGAGGCCGGCAGGGTGGACTGAAGCTTTCTTT,CAWRPAGWTEAFF
many,TRBJ1-2,TRBD1,TRBV28,TGTGCCAGCAGAGAAACGGGACAGGGGAATGGCTACACCTTC,CASRETGQGNGYTF
few,TRBJ2-2,TRBD2,TRBV7-6,TGTGCCAGCAGCTCCGGACTAGCGGGAGGGCCAGGCGGGGAGCTGTTTTTT,CASSSGLAGGPGGELFF
many,TRBJ1-6,NA,TRBV28,TGTGCCAGCTCCCGCAGAAGGGTTAATTCACCCCTCCACTTT,CASSRRRVNSPLHF
NA,TRBJ1-3,NA,TRBV20-1,TGCAGTGCTAGAGACGACAGGCCTGGAAACACCATATATTTT,CSARDDRPGNTIYF
many,TRBJ1-1,NA,TRBV18,TGTGCCAGCTCACCACAGGGGGGCACTGAAGCTTTCTTT,CASSPQGGTEAFF
many,TRBJ2-7,TRBD1,TRBV6-2/TRBV6-3,TGTGCCAGCAGTTATTCGAACAGGGGTGGCGAGCAGTACTTC,CASSYSNRGGEQYF
NA,TRBJ2-5,NA,TRBV18,TGTGCCAGCTCCCCGGCGTCAAGTCTTGAGACCCAGTACTTC,CASSPASSLETQYF
few,TRBJ1-1,NA,TRBV20-1,TGCAGTGCTAGAGTTCTTTCGGGCACTGAAGCTTTCTTT,CSARVLSGTEAFF
NA,TRBJ1-5,TRBD1,TRBV4-1,TGCGCCAGCAGCTCTCACACTGGGGGGACAGGGGGGAATCAGCCCCAGCATTTT,CASSSHTGGTGGNQPQHF
NA,TRBJ2-2,NA,TRBV11-2,TGTGCCAGCAGCATACTACGCCATCCCGGGGGCACCGGGGAGCTGTTTTTT,CASSILRHPGGTGELFF
few,TRBJ1-1,NA,TRBV6-1,TGTGCCAGCAGCGAAACTCCCCTGAGTGACACTGAAGCTTTCTTT,CASSETPLSDTEAFF
NA,TRBJ2-5,TRBD2,TRBV7-6,TGTGCCAGCAGCTTAGTACTAGCGCAGCAAGAGACCCAGTACTTC,CASSLVLAQQETQYF
NA,TRBJ2-3,NA,TRBV2,TGTGCCACCCGGACGGGTCAAGGTACAGATACGCAGTATTTT,CATRTGQGTDTQYF
NA,TRBJ2-2,TRBD2,TRBV5-5,TGCGCCAGCAGCTCACGGACTAGCGGGAGTAGGGCCGGGGAGCTGTTTTTT,CASSSRTSGSRAGELFF
few,TRBJ2-7,NA,TRBV9,TGTGCCAGCAGCGGGGGACTGGTCTCCTACGAGCAGTACTTC,CASSGGLVSYEQYF
many,TRBJ1-1,NA,TRBV28,TGTGCCAGCAGTTTTGAGGACTTCGTCGAGAACACTGAAGCTTTCTTT,CASSFEDFVENTEAFF
NA,TRBJ1-1,TRBD1,TRBV6-5,TGTGCCAGCAGTTACTCTGAATCGCAGGGGGGCACTGAAGCTTTCTTT,CASSYSESQGGTEAFF
NA,TRBJ2-7,NA,TRBV20-1,TGCAGTGCTAGATCCCGGACTGACTACGAGCAGTACTTC,CSARSRTDYEQYF
many,TRBJ2-5,NA,TRBV28,TGTGCCAGCAGTGACCGGGGAGAGGTAGAGACCCAGTACTTC,CASSDRGEVETQYF
NA,TRBJ2-5,NA,TRBV15,TGTGCCACCAGCAGAGATTTTGCGCAGGGGGAGACCCAGTACTTC,CATSRDFAQGETQYF
few,TRBJ2-7,TRBD2,TRBV5-1,TGCGCCAGCAGCGAAGCGGGACTAGCGGGAGTCAAATACGAGCAGTACTTC,CASSEAGLAGVKYEQYF
few,TRBJ1-2,TRBD1,TRBV27,TGTGCCAGCAGCCCGGACAGGTTTGGCTACACCTTC,CASSPDRFGYTF
NA,TRBJ2-5,NA,TRBV5-4,NA,CACSAGLAGSYEQYF
many,TRBJ1-3,NA,TRBV2,TGTGCCAGCAGTGTTGAAGTTGGAAACACCATATATTTT,CASSVEVGNTIYF
many,TRBJ2-2,NA,TRBV5-1,TGCGCCAGCAGCTTGCACCACACCGGGGAGCTGTTTTTT,CASSLHHTGELFF
NA,TRBJ2-7,NA,TRBV20-1,TGCAGTGCCCCGGACGACAGGTCGTTCTCCTACGAGCAGTACTTC,CSAPDDRSFSYEQYF
NA,TRBJ2-7,TRBD1,TRBV12-3/TRBV12-4,TGTGCTAGCAGTTCCGGGACAGGGACAGGGCAGTACTTC,CASSSGTGTGQYF
few,TRBJ1-1,TRBD1,TRBV6-5,TGTGCCAGCAGTTGGGGACAGGCGACCTCTGAAGCTTTCTTT,CASSWGQATSEAFF
many,TRBJ2-5,NA,TRBV28,TGTGCCAGCAGTTTTGCCAGGAGTCTCCAAGAGACCCAGTACTTC,CASSFARSLQETQYF
NA,TRBJ2-7,TRBD2,TRBV9,TGTGCCAGCAGCGTAGAGGCGGGAGGCGTGTACGAGCAGTACTTC,CASSVEAGGVYEQYF